The 2 T cell receptor beta chains in this list originate from one sample, sequenced in a study of T cell responses to AZD1222 COVID-19 vaccine. Libraries were prepared by immunoSEQ multiplex PCR; TCRdb keeps only in-frame clonotypes and omits some of them. The sample has 100,000 to 150,000 clones; 80% to 95% are singletons. This specimen was peripheral blood, taken on day 0 of MenACWY control vaccination. The receptors come from an adult in good health.

The chain has TRBV12-5 and TRBJ2-5, with D perhaps TRBD1 or TRBD2 (6 bases each). Trimming shortened V by 6 bases and J by 5 bases, and 13 bases separated the two germline ends. This CDR3 region has 13 residues. Per germline, CDR1 LGHNT and CDR2 FRNRAP. The CDR3 coding sequence is TGTGCTAGTGGCCTGACAGGAGGGGAGACCCAGTACTTC. This translates into CASGLTGGETQYF.

The V gene is TRBV10-3, the J gene TRBJ2-3; 7 bases align to TRBD2. V lost 0 bases, J lost 5 bases, and 5 bases stayed unmatched. Germline lookup yields CDR1 ENHRY and CDR2 SYGVKD. The CDR3 consists of 15 residues. CDR3 DNA: TGTGCCATCAGTGAGTCTGGTGGCGGGGGAGATACGCAGTATTTT. Translation gives CAISESGGGGDTQYF.